Shown below are 17 T cell receptor beta chains from a single sample sequenced in a study of blood T cell repertoires in COVID-19. Some clones are missing from TCRdb's copy, which holds only in-frame ones; the method was immunoSEQ multiplex PCR. Among more than 90,000 clones listed, more than 60% were seen once. The source material was peripheral blood. All receptors derive from a man between 50 and 59 years old with acute or convalescent COVID-19.

The chain joins TRBV2 to TRBJ1-5; a possible D gene is TRBD1 (6 bases). The CDR3 runs to 14 residues. Germline V gene data show CDR1 as SNHLY and CDR2 as FYNNEI. V was pared by 1 base and J by 9 bases, with 13 bases between. Here the CDR3 DNA reads TGTGCCAGCAGTGAAGTTCGGGGGGGCCTGCCCCAGCATTTT. Translating gives CASSEVRGGLPQHF.

This sequence joins TRBV19 and TRBJ2-2; D perhaps matches TRBD2 (6 bases). Deletions cut 7 bases from V and 4 bases from J, with 16 bases between. Germline CDR1 and CDR2: LNHDA and SQIVND (reference sequence). CDR3 size: 15 residues. The DNA for the CDR3 is TGTGCCAGTACCTTAGTAGCGGCGAGCACCGGGGAGCTGTTTTTT. Amino acids: CASTLVAASTGELFF.

The chain has TRBV27 and TRBJ2-7; D gene uncertain. This CDR3 spans 13 amino acids. Trimming cost V 3 bases and J 1 base, with 7 bases left between them. Per germline, CDR1 MNHEY and CDR2 SMNVEV (reference sequence). The CDR3 DNA follows: TGTGCCAGCAGTTTCTCTCCGTCCTACGAGCAGTACTTC. Residues: CASSFSPSYEQYF.

The rearrangement joins TRBV2 to TRBJ2-1, with TRBD2 matching over 7 bases. The germline V gene has CDR1 SNHLY and CDR2 FYNNEI. The V and J ends lost 1 base and 7 bases, in that order; junction bases with no gene match: 19. The CDR3 runs 19 residues. CDR3 residues: CASSEVRPWTSIYPNEQFF. The CDR3 nucleotides are TGTGCCAGCAGTGAAGTCCGCCCATGGACTAGTATTTATCCAAATGAGCAGTTCTTC. Complete variable domain (other parts from reference TRBV2 and TRBJ2-1): EPEVTQTPSHQVTQMGQEVILRCVPISNHLYFYWYRQILGQKVEFLVSFYNNEISEKSEIFDDQFSVERPDGSNFTLKIRSTKLEDSAMYFCASSEVRPWTSIYPNEQFFGPGTRLTVL.

This sequence joins TRBV7-6 and TRBJ2-7; TRBD1 might be the D (6 bases). Deletions cut 5 bases from V and 4 bases from J, with 12 bases between. Germline values: CDR1 SGHVS, CDR2 FNYEAQ. The CDR3 loop spans 13 amino acids. CDR3 amino acids: CASSQGRGYEQYF. CDR3 nucleotides: TGTGCCAGCAGCCAGGGCAGGGGTTACGAGCAGTACTTC.

V and J are TRBV5-1 and TRBJ1-5; D is perhaps TRBD1 (5 bases). Germline CDR1 SGHRS, CDR2 YFSETQ. This CDR3 is built from 15 residues. The germline V and J ends were trimmed by 1 base and 4 bases, with 12 bases remaining between them. The CDR3, as DNA: TGCGCCAGCAGCTTGTACGGGGAGGGGAATCAGCCCCAGCATTTT. Amino acid sequence: CASSLYGEGNQPQHF.

V gene TRBV25-1 combines with J gene TRBJ2-7, with D tentatively TRBD1 (5 bases). Per the germline V gene, CDR1 is MGHDK and CDR2 is SYGVNS. CDR3 length equals 14 residues. V lost 2 bases, J lost 3 bases, and 11 bases lay in between. The CDR3 sequence is CASSERGQVYEQYF. In DNA, the CDR3 is TGTGCCAGCAGTGAACGTGGACAAGTCTACGAGCAGTACTTC.

The chain uses TRBV6-4 and TRBJ2-3, with 9 nucleotides matching TRBD2. The CDR3 loop spans 15 amino acids. Germline assignment: CDR1 MRHNA and CDR2 SNTAGT. The V and J ends lost 4 bases and 1 base, in that order; junction bases with no gene match: 3. The CDR3 loop reads CASSVSSGGTDTQYF. The DNA for the CDR3 is TGTGCCAGCAGTGTGTCTAGCGGGGGCACAGATACGCAGTATTTT.

V usage is TRBV20-1 and J usage is TRBJ2-7; TRBD2 is a possible D gene (7 bases). Germline V gene sequence: CDR1 DFQATT, CDR2 SNEGSKA (reference sequence). V shed 6 bases and J shed 7 bases, with 13 bases lying between them. The CDR3 is 11 amino acids. The CDR3 here is CSAGGAREQYF. DNA of the CDR3: TGCAGTGCAGGGGGGGCGAGGGAGCAGTACTTC.

The rearrangement links TRBV27 to TRBJ1-4, with 8 bases matching TRBD1. The J segment lost 4 bases and the V segment lost 5 bases, leaving 15 bases of the junction unmatched. Germline V gives CDR1 MNHEY, CDR2 SMNVEV (reference sequence). The CDR3 loop spans 18 amino acids. DNA for the CDR3: TGTGCCAGCAGTCCCTTTAGAGTCAGGGGGCCGGATAATGAAAAACTGTTTTTT. It yields the protein CASSPFRVRGPDNEKLFF.

This clone has a handful of counts. The gene calls are TRBV2 and TRBJ1-4, with D possibly matching TRBD1 (6 bases). Germline V gene lookup returns CDR1 SNHLY and CDR2 FYNNEI. Trimming stripped 5 bases from V and 8 bases from J, with 12 bases between. The length of the CDR3 is 13 residues. The chain's CDR3 is CASSPTGREKLFF. CDR3 nucleotide sequence: TGTGCCAGCAGTCCGACAGGTCGCGAAAAACTGTTTTTT.

This chain joins TRBV30 and TRBJ2-4; possibly TRBD1 for D (6 bases). V was cut by 0 bases and J by 2 bases, with 8 bases left in between. The CDR3 extends over 14 amino acids. Germline assignment: CDR1 GTSNPN and CDR2 SVGIG (reference sequence). CDR3 region: CAWSVGGTKNIQYF. CDR3 bases: TGTGCCTGGAGTGTAGGGGGAACCAAAAACATTCAGTACTTC. The full variable domain, with the rest looked up from reference TRBV30 and TRBJ2-4, is SQTIHQWPATLVQPVGSPLSLECTVEGTSNPNLYWYRQAAGRGLQLLFYSVGIGQISSEVPQNLSASRPQDRQFILSSKKLLLSDSGFYLCAWSVGGTKNIQYFGAGTRLSVL.

V gene TRBV4-1 combines with J gene TRBJ2-2; a weak D match, TRBD1 (6 bases). Germline V gene sequence: CDR1 MGHRA, CDR2 YSYEKL. Trimming stripped 4 bases from V and 4 bases from J, with 13 bases between. The CDR3 has 15 amino acids. In DNA form, the CDR3 reads TGCGCCAGCAGCCTCCTACAGGGTGGCACCGGGGAGCTGTTTTTT. This encodes CASSLLQGGTGELFF.

This clone is a singleton in its sample. The gene calls are TRBV6-6 and TRBJ1-3; TRBD1 might be the D (6 bases). Germline CDR1 is MNHNY and CDR2 is SVGAGI (reference sequence). Between the trimmed V and J ends, which lost 7 bases and 2 bases, there was a span of 15 bases. This CDR3 has 15 residues. CDR3 sequence reads: CASTMGGHPGNTIYF. The CDR3 region has the DNA TGTGCCAGCACCATGGGGGGGCACCCTGGAAACACCATATATTTT.

This clone was found a few times. V gene TRBV7-3 combines with J gene TRBJ2-1; 9 nucleotides agree with TRBD1. Germline V gene data show CDR1 as SGHTA and CDR2 as FQGTGA. There are 13 residues in the CDR3. V gave up 5 bases and J gave up 6 bases; unmatched junction bases: 2. This chain's CDR3 is CASSTTGGNEQFF. In nucleotides, the CDR3 is TGTGCCAGCAGCACGACAGGGGGCAATGAGCAGTTCTTC. Drawing the rest from reference TRBV7-3 and TRBJ2-1, the complete variable domain is GAGVSQTPSNKVTEKGKYVELRCDPISGHTALYWYRQSLGQGPEFLIYFQGTGAADDSGLPNDRFFAVRPEGSVSTLKIQRTERGDSAVYLCASSTTGGNEQFFGPGTRLTVL.

This sequence joins TRBV11-2 and TRBJ2-2; D possibly corresponds to TRBD1 (6 bases). The CDR3 sequence is 14 residues long. The germline V and J ends were trimmed by 4 bases and 3 bases, with 9 bases remaining between them. The germline V gene encodes CDR1 SGHAT and CDR2 FQNNGV. This chain's CDR3 is CASSSTGYTGELFF. The DNA of the CDR3 is TGTGCCAGCAGCTCAACAGGGTACACCGGGGAGCTGTTTTTT.

This chain joins TRBV30 and TRBJ2-3; 12 bases agree with TRBD2. V lost 8 bases to trimming and J lost 1 base; unmatched junction nucleotides: 7. The V gene's germline CDR1 is GTSNPN and CDR2 SVGIG (reference sequence). The CDR3 extends over 15 amino acids. The DNA of the CDR3 is TGTGCCCTACTAGCGGGGGGAAGGGGCACAGATACGCAGTATTTT. This gives the protein CALLAGGRGTDTQYF. The full variable domain, its missing parts supplied by reference TRBV30 and TRBJ2-3, is SQTIHQWPATLVQPVGSPLSLECTVEGTSNPNLYWYRQAAGRGLQLLFYSVGIGQISSEVPQNLSASRPQDRQFILSSKKLLLSDSGFYLCALLAGGRGTDTQYFGPGTRLTVL.